This T cell receptor (beta chain) is drawn from a study of blood T cell repertoires in COVID-19. This CDR3 is 17 amino acids long. Sequencing used immunoSEQ multiplex PCR; TCRdb keeps in-frame clones, though not all of them. The sample records around 230,000 clones, roughly 84% being singletons. Sample: peripheral blood. The receptor comes from a middle-aged man who had recovered from COVID-19. The chain joins TRBV21-1 to TRBJ2-5; the table's D call of TRBD2 was not tested on the DNA. TRBV21-1 is a pseudogene segment. The CDR3 here is CASSKSGETGHQETQYF. Here the CDR3 DNA reads TGTGCCAGCAGCAAATCCGGGGAGACCGGGCACCAAGAGACCCAGTACTTC.